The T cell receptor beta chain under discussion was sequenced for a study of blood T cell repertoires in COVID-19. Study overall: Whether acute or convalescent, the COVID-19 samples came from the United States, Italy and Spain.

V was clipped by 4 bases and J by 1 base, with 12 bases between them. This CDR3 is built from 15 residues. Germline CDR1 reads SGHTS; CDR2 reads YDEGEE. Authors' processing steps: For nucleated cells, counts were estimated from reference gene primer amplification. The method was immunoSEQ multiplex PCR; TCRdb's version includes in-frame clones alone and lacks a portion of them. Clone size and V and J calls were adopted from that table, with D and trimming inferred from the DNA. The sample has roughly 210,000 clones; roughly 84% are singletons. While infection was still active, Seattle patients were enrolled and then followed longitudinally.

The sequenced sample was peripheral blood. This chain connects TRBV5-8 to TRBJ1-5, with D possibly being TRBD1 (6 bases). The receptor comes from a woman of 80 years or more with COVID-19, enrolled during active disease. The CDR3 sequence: CASSITRGSNQPQHF. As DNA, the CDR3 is TGTGCCAGCAGCATCACCAGGGGAAGCAATCAGCCCCAGCATTTT.